Described below is a single TCR beta chain sequence and its context. The length of the CDR3 is 14 residues. V was shortened by 4 bases and J by 0 bases, with 10 bases between the two germline ends. The germline CDR1 and CDR2 sequences are MNHNY and SVGAGI (reference sequence). The data were obtained in a study of T cell responses to AZD1222 COVID-19 vaccine. Produced via immunoSEQ multiplex PCR; TCRdb's table is partial and in-frame only. The repertoire holds 100,000 to 150,000 clones, with roughly 90% as singletons. The V and J genes are TRBV6-6 and TRBJ2-7; TRBD2 might be the D (6 bases). The clonotype originates from an adult in good health. The material was peripheral blood, obtained on day 0 of AZD1222 vaccination. Written as DNA, the CDR3 is TGTGCCAGCAGTTCCCCTAGCGACTCCTACGAGCAGTACTTC. Its protein is CASSSPSDSYEQYF.